Listed here are 15 T cell receptor beta chains from one sample, sequenced in a study of identical twins. MiXCR, run by TCRdb on the 5' RACE reads, gives a single entry per CDR3 protein. In the table there are around 1.7 million distinct CDR3 sequences, roughly 35% of which are singletons. Sequenced input: cord blood. These receptors were obtained from a newborn girl in good health.

This clonotype was found a few times. This rearrangement joins TRBV6-1 to TRBJ2-5; 12 nucleotides agree with TRBD2. The J call may be incorrect, as the DNA end agrees better with TRBJ2-7. Germline values: CDR1 MNHNS, CDR2 SASEGT. This CDR3 spans 16 amino acids. CDR3 in DNA: TGTGCCAGCAGTGCTTCGACTAGCGGGAGTGGGTACGAGCAGTACTTC. Its translation: CASSASTSGSGYEQYF.

In its sample, this clonotype was seen a few times. CDR3 residues: CSARDLHRVGRGTEAFF. In nucleotides, the CDR3 is TGCAGTGCTAGAGATCTTCACAGGGTCGGAAGGGGCACTGAAGCTTTCTTT. J is TRBJ1-1 and V is TRBV20-1; D might be TRBD1 (6 bases). The V gene lost 0 bases and the J gene lost 4 bases, with 21 bases spanning the gap. This CDR3 has 17 amino acids. Looked up from germline, CDR1 is DFQATT and CDR2 is SNEGSKA (reference sequence).

At least ten counts were recorded for this clonotype. This chain links TRBV24-1 with TRBJ2-3; perhaps TRBD1 as D (6 bases). This CDR3 spans 17 amino acids. From germline, CDR1 is KGHDR and CDR2 SFDVKD. V was cut by 1 base and J by 1 base, with 14 bases left in between. This CDR3 reads CATSDLGGDRRTDTQYF. CDR3 nucleotide sequence: TGTGCCACCAGTGATTTAGGGGGAGACAGGCGCACAGATACGCAGTATTTT.

A few counts support this clonotype. The gene calls are TRBV20-1 and TRBJ2-4, with D maybe TRBD1 (6 bases). Germline V lookup: CDR1 DFQATT, CDR2 SNEGSKA (reference sequence). The ends were cut back, 6 bases at V and 2 bases at J, with 14 bases in the middle. There are 14 residues in the CDR3. CDR3 sequence reads: CSAGAPGTKNIQYF. The CDR3 DNA follows: TGCAGTGCGGGGGCCCCCGGGACCAAAAACATTCAGTACTTC.

About this clonotype: A much larger clone lies one base from this, so it may be a read error. This chain links TRBV7-2 with TRBJ2-5; maybe TRBD2 (5 bases). The length of the CDR3 is 15 residues. Germline loops: CDR1 SGHTA, CDR2 FQGNSA. The CDR3: CAGSLPSWYQETQYF. In DNA form, the CDR3 reads TGTGCCGGCAGCTTACCTAGCTGGTACCAAGAGACCCAGTACTTC.

This clonotype has more than one count but fewer than ten. The genes are TRBV27 and TRBJ2-3, with a weak D call TRBD1 (6 bases). CDR1 MNHEY and CDR2 SMNVEV come from the germline V gene (reference sequence). With 6 bases removed from V and 9 bases from J, the gap between germline ends came to 22 bases. CDR3 length equals 15 residues. For the CDR3, the DNA is TGTGCCAGCAGCCCAACAGGGACCCCCATAGGGACGCAGTATTTT. Translation: CASSPTGTPIGTQYF.

Regarding this clonotype: One end of the junction varies from germline; a read error may be responsible. This chain joins TRBV20-1 and TRBJ2-3, with D perhaps TRBD2 (5 bases). Germline V gene data show CDR1 as DFQATT and CDR2 as SNEGSKA (reference sequence). This CDR3 spans 11 amino acids. This CDR3 reads CSAPRADTRYF. CDR3 in DNA: TGCAGTGCCCCGAGGGCAGATACGCGGTATTTT.

This clonotype showed up just a few times. The chain links TRBV20-1 to TRBJ2-7; 7 nucleotides line up with TRBD2. Germline V gives CDR1 DFQATT, CDR2 SNEGSKA (reference sequence). Trimming at V came to 5 bases and at J to 4 bases, leaving 17 bases not matched to a gene. The CDR3 sequence is 16 residues long. The chain's CDR3 is CSALFGGTGGLYEQYF. Here the CDR3 DNA reads TGCAGTGCTCTCTTCGGCGGGACGGGGGGTTTATACGAGCAGTACTTC.

The V gene is TRBV5-1, the J gene TRBJ2-7; 14 bases fit TRBD2. The CDR3 has 15 amino acids. Germline V gives CDR1 SGHRS, CDR2 YFSETQ. The junction had 5 bases not matched to a gene; V was cut back by 7 bases and J by 2 bases. CDR3 sequence: CASCSTSGRAYEQYF. The DNA of the CDR3 is TGCGCCAGCTGTTCGACTAGCGGGAGGGCCTACGAGCAGTACTTC.

This rearrangement joins TRBV10-3 to TRBJ2-4, with D perhaps matching TRBD1 or TRBD2 (6 bases each). The J call may be incorrect, as the DNA end agrees better with TRBJ2-5. The CDR3 is made up of 13 amino acids. Germline V gene lookup returns CDR1 ENHRY and CDR2 SYGVKD. CDR3 DNA sequence: TGTGCCATAGTGGGGGGCCAACAAGAGACCCAGTACTTC. Amino acids: CAIVGGQQETQYF.

This clonotype was recorded a few times. J is TRBJ2-1 and V is TRBV6-1; 10 bases are shared with TRBD2. Trimming cost V 3 bases and J 7 bases; bases outside gene matches: 6. The CDR3 runs 15 residues. The germline V gene encodes CDR1 MNHNS and CDR2 SASEGT. The CDR3 DNA is TGTGCCAGCAGTGAGGTAGCGGGAGGACGGAATGAGCAGTTCTTC. It codes for CASSEVAGGRNEQFF.

This clonotype was seen many times. The V gene is TRBV29-1, the J gene TRBJ2-3; 13 positions match TRBD2. Germline CDR1 reads SQVTM; CDR2 reads ANQGSEA. V lost 5 bases to trimming and J lost 2 bases; unmatched junction nucleotides: 7. This CDR3 has 16 residues. The CDR3 spells CSVPLAGGPLTDTQYF. DNA for the CDR3: TGCAGCGTTCCACTAGCGGGGGGGCCCCTCACAGATACGCAGTATTTT.

The chain has TRBV12-5 and TRBJ1-5; no definite D call. This CDR3 is built from 11 residues. Germline loops: CDR1 LGHNT, CDR2 FRNRAP. Trimming took 2 bases from V and 9 from J, leaving 5 bases between them. CDR3 residues: CASGLPRPQHF. The CDR3 DNA reads as TGTGCTAGTGGTTTGCCACGGCCCCAGCATTTT.

This clonotype was recorded many times. The chain carries TRBV9 and TRBJ2-7; D uncertain. Germline V gives CDR1 SGDLS, CDR2 YYNGEE. This CDR3 is built from 15 residues. V lost 0 bases and J lost 0, with 10 bases in between. The CDR3 DNA follows: TGTGCCAGCAGCGTAGGAGGCATTTCCTCCTACGAGCAGTACTTC. The encoded protein is CASSVGGISSYEQYF.

A word on this clonotype: It may be a read error: a sequence one base away is much more abundant. The rearrangement uses TRBV9 and TRBJ2-7, with D hard to call. Germline V CDR1 and CDR2: SGDLS, YYNGEE. Trimming cost V 0 bases and J 7 bases, with 14 bases left between them. This CDR3 is built from 14 residues. CDR3 sequence reads: CASSVDGSYNEQYF. The CDR3 nucleotides are TGTGCCAGCAGCGTAGATGGCTCCTACAATGAGCAGTACTTC.